This passage covers 15 T cell receptor beta chains from one sample sequenced in a study of blood T cell repertoires in COVID-19. Produced via immunoSEQ multiplex PCR; TCRdb's table is partial and in-frame only. The data show some 110,000 clones, about 85% seen once. Material for sequencing was peripheral blood. These TCRs come from a man between 40 and 49 years old with acute or convalescent COVID-19.

This clone was detected only a few times. The chain couples TRBV30 to TRBJ1-1; D remains unclear. The CDR3 totals 14 residues. Trimming shortened V by 8 bases and J by 5 bases, and 21 bases separated the two germline ends. Germline V gene data show CDR1 as GTSNPN and CDR2 as SVGIG (reference sequence). The DNA of the CDR3 is TGTGCCGAAGATGGAGGCCTCCCGGCAACTGAAGCTTTCTTT. It specifies CAEDGGLPATEAFF.

The V call is TRBV6-5, the J call TRBJ1-2; no clear D. Germline assignment: CDR1 MNHEY and CDR2 SVGAGI. V was pared by 6 bases and J by 2 bases, with 13 bases between. The CDR3 runs 14 residues. The CDR3 spells CASSRSYGNYGYTF. The CDR3 DNA follows: TGTGCCAGCAGCAGGTCCTACGGAAACTATGGCTACACCTTC.

The chain's CDR3 is CASSPASEGGAIEQYF. For the CDR3, the DNA is TGTGCCAGCAGTCCAGCCTCTGAAGGAGGGGCTATCGAGCAGTACTTC. The chain has TRBV28 and TRBJ2-7; possibly TRBD2 for D (6 bases). V dropped 5 bases and J dropped 6 bases, with 23 bases sitting between them. Germline CDR1 is MDHEN and CDR2 is SYDVKM. The CDR3 has 16 residues.

In this sample, this clone turned up a few times. This chain joins TRBV28 and TRBJ2-1; tentative D call: TRBD2 (6 bases). Germline-derived CDR1 and CDR2 are MDHEN and SYDVKM. The CDR3 loop spans 14 amino acids. Trimming shortened V by 6 bases and J by 1 base, and 10 bases separated the two germline ends. CDR3 bases: TGTGCCAGCAGGCTGGGAGGATCCTACAATGAGCAGTTCTTC. Protein product: CASRLGGSYNEQFF.

The table lists this clone with a count of one. The chain uses TRBV15 and TRBJ1-3, with TRBD1 identical over 7 bases. CDR1 and CDR2 from the germline V gene are LNHNV and YYDKDF (reference sequence). J was trimmed by 2 bases and V by 1 base; bases with no gene match: 5. CDR3 length: 16 residues. CDR3 nucleotide sequence: TGTGCCACCAGCAGAGTTGGGACAGACCCTGGAAACACCATATATTTT. This translates into CATSRVGTDPGNTIYF.

The CDR3 loop is CASSKGLAGGTGELFF. As DNA, the CDR3 is TGTGCCAGCAGCAAGGGACTAGCGGGAGGGACCGGGGAGCTGTTTTTT. The V gene is TRBV7-2, the J gene TRBJ2-2; 16 nucleotides match TRBD2. Per germline, CDR1 SGHTA and CDR2 FQGNSA. The CDR3 loop spans 16 amino acids. The V and J ends lost 5 bases and 5 bases, in that order; junction bases with no gene match: 2.

The chain is built from TRBV28 and TRBJ1-4, with D hard to call. The CDR3 spans 14 residues. Germline-derived CDR1 and CDR2 are MDHEN and SYDVKM. The V and J ends lost 2 bases and 7 bases respectively, with 11 bases between them. The CDR3, as DNA: TGTGCCAGCAGTTTAGGAGATAATTCTGAAAAACTGTTTTTT. This translates into CASSLGDNSEKLFF.

This chain joins TRBV3-1 (or the pseudogene TRBV3-2) and TRBJ2-1; a weak D match, TRBD2 (6 bases). V was cut by 3 bases and J by 2 bases, with 11 bases left in between. The CDR3 sequence is 15 residues long. Per the germline V gene, CDR1 is LGHDT and CDR2 is YNNKEL (reference sequence). The CDR3: CASSHRETAYNEQFF. For the CDR3, the DNA is TGTGCCAGCAGCCACCGGGAGACGGCCTACAATGAGCAGTTCTTC.

The chain links TRBV4-1 to TRBJ2-7, with 10 bases lining up with TRBD1. CDR3 length: 15 amino acids. J lost 4 bases, V lost 4 bases, and 7 bases had no gene match. Germline CDR1 is MGHRA and CDR2 is YSYEKL. CDR3 nucleotide sequence: TGCGCCAGCAGCCGAGCCGGGACAGGGGCTTACGAGCAGTACTTC. Translation: CASSRAGTGAYEQYF.

The chain recombines TRBV7-3 with TRBJ2-3; 12 bases are a match to TRBD2. The trim removed 5 bases at V and 6 bases at J, leaving 12 bases unmatched. The CDR3 is made up of 17 amino acids. Germline V gene sequence: CDR1 SGHTA, CDR2 FQGTGA. The DNA of the CDR3 is TGTGCCAGCAGCCCGACCGGACTAGCGGGAAGGTTGGATACGCAGTATTTT. Residues: CASSPTGLAGRLDTQYF.

This chain connects TRBV6-6 to TRBJ2-5; no clear D. CDR3 size: 14 residues. With 4 bases removed from V and 5 bases from J, the gap between germline ends came to 14 bases. In germline, CDR1 is MNHNY, CDR2 SVGAGI (reference sequence). CDR3 nucleotide sequence: TGTGCCAGCAGTTCCCACATGGTCGGGGAGACCCAGTACTTC. It specifies CASSSHMVGETQYF.

The chain employs TRBV5-4 and TRBJ2-7; TRBD2 matches at 14 bases. The germline CDR1 and CDR2 sequences are SGHNT and YYREEE (reference sequence). V shed 4 bases, J shed 0 bases, and the junction held 6 bases outside the gene matches. This CDR3 has 17 residues. The CDR3 region is CASSPGLAGGRSYEQYF. The CDR3 DNA reads as TGTGCCAGCAGCCCCGGACTAGCGGGAGGTCGCTCCTACGAGCAGTACTTC.

The rearrangement joins TRBV3-1 (or the pseudogene TRBV3-2) to TRBJ2-7; tentative D call: TRBD1 (6 bases). The CDR3 has 17 residues. V was trimmed by 4 bases and J by 2 bases, leaving 21 bases between them. Germline V lookup: CDR1 LGHDT, CDR2 YNNKEL (reference sequence). The CDR3 spells CASSPLRGGGTPYEQYF. The CDR3 DNA follows: TGTGCCAGCAGCCCATTGAGAGGGGGTGGCACGCCCTACGAGCAGTACTTC.

The chain joins TRBV6-5 to TRBJ1-2, with unresolved D. Germline values: CDR1 MNHEY, CDR2 SVGAGI. V lost 6 bases to trimming and J lost 8 bases, with 16 bases between them. CDR3 length equals 13 residues. In nucleotides, the CDR3 is TGTGCCAGCAGGCCTCCCGGGTCTCCGGGCTACACCTTC. Its protein is CASRPPGSPGYTF.

J is TRBJ2-1 and V is TRBV5-4; 9 bases line up with TRBD1. The V and J ends lost 1 base and 4 bases, in that order; junction bases with no gene match: 9. The CDR3 runs 17 residues. Germline assignment: CDR1 SGHNT and CDR2 YYREEE (reference sequence). The CDR3 DNA sequence: TGTGCCAGCAGCTTGTCCCGGGACAGGGATAGATACAATGAGCAGTTCTTC. Its protein is CASSLSRDRDRYNEQFF.